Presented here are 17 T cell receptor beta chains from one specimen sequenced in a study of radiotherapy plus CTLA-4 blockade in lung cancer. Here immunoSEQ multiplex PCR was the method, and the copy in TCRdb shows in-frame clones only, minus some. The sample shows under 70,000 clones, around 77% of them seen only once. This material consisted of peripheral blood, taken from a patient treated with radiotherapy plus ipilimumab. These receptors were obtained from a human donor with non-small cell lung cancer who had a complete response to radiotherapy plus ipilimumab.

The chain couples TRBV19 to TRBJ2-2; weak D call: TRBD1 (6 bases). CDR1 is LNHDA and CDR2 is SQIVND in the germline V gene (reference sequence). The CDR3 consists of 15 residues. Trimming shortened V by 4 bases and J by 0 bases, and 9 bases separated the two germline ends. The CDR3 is CASSKDSANTGELFF. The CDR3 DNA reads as TGTGCCAGTAGTAAGGACAGTGCGAACACCGGGGAGCTGTTTTTT.

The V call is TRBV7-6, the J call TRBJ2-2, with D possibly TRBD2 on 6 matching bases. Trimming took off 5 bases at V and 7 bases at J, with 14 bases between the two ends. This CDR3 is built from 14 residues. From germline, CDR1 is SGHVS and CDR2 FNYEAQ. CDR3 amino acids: CASSPGGVYGELFF. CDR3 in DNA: TGTGCCAGCAGCCCCGGCGGGGTATACGGGGAGCTGTTTTTT.

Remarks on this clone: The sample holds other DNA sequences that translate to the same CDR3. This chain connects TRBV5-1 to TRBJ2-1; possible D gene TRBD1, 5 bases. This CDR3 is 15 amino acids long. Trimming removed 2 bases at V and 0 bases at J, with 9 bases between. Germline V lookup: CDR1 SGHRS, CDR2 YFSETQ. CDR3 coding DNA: TGCGCCAGCAGCTTCGACAGCAGCTCCTACAATGAGCAGTTCTTC. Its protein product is CASSFDSSSYNEQFF.

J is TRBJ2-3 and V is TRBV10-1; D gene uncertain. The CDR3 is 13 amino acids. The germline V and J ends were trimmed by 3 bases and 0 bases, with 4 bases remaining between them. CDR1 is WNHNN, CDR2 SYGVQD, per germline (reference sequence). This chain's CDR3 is CASSETSTDTQYF. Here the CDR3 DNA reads TGCGCCAGCAGTGAAACTAGCACAGATACGCAGTATTTT.

The CDR3 DNA follows: TGTGCCAGCAGCTTTGACAGGGGACGGGAGACCCAGTACTTC. Residues: CASSFDRGRETQYF. The V and J genes are TRBV5-4 and TRBJ2-5; 8 bases map to TRBD1. CDR1 and CDR2 (germline): SGHNT, YYREEE (reference sequence). The CDR3 totals 14 residues. After removal of 2 bases from V and 5 bases from J, the junction contained 5 bases not matched to a gene.

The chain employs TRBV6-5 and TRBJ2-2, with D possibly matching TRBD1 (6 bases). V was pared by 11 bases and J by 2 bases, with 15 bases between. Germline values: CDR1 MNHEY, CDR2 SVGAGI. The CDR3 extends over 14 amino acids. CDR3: CASRDILNTGELFF. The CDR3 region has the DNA TGTGCCTCTAGGGACATCTTAAACACCGGGGAGCTGTTTTTT.

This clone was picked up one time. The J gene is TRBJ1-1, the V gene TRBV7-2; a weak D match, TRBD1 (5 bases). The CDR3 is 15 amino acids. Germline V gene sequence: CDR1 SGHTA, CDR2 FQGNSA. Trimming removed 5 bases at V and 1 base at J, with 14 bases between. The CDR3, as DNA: TGTGCCAGCAGCCCCCAGGGTGGGGGGAACACTGAAGCTTTCTTT. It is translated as CASSPQGGGNTEAFF.

The CDR3 DNA sequence: TGTGCCAGCAACACAGGGAGTGCTGGAAACACCATATATTTT. The encoded protein is CASNTGSAGNTIYF. The chain employs TRBV11-2 and TRBJ1-3; TRBD1 might be the D (6 bases). Germline CDR1 and CDR2: SGHAT and FQNNGV. V was pared by 7 bases and J by 2 bases, with 12 bases between. The length of the CDR3 is 14 residues.

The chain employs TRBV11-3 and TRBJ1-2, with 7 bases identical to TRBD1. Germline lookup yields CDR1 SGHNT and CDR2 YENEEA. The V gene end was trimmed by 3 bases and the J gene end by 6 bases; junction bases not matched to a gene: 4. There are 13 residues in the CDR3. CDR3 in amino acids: CASSFTGADGYTF. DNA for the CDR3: TGTGCCAGCAGCTTCACAGGGGCGGATGGCTACACCTTC. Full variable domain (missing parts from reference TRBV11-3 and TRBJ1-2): EAGVVQSPRYKIIEKKQPVAFWCNPISGHNTLYWYLQNLGQGPELLIRYENEEAVDDSQLPKDRFSAERLKGVDSTLKIQPAELGDSAVYLCASSFTGADGYTFGSGTRLTVV.

CDR3 bases: TGTGCCAGCAGCTTGGAAGGGTATGGCTACACCTTC. It specifies CASSLEGYGYTF. V and J are TRBV5-6 and TRBJ1-2; D gene uncertain. Germline V gene sequence: CDR1 SGHDT, CDR2 YYEEEE. This CDR3 is 12 amino acids long. V lost 0 bases to trimming and J lost 5 bases, with 5 bases between them.

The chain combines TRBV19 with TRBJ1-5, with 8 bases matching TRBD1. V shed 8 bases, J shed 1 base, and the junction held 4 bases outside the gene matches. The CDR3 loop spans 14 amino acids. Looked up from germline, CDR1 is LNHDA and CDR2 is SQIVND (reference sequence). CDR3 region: CASWDRLSNQPQHF. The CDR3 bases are TGTGCCAGTTGGGACAGGTTAAGCAATCAGCCCCAGCATTTT.

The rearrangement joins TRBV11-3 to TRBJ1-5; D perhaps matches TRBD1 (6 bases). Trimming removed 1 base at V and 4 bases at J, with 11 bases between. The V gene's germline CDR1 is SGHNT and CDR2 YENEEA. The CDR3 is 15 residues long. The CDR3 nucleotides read TGTGCCAGCAGCTTAGGGGCGGACAGTAATCAGCCCCAGCATTTT. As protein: CASSLGADSNQPQHF.

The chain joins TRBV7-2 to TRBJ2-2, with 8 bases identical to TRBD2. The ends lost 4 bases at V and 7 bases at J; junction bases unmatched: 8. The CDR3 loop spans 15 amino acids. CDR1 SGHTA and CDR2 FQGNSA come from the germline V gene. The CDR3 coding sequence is TGTGCCAGCAGCTCCTCCGGGACTAGGGGCGGGGAGCTGTTTTTT. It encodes CASSSSGTRGGELFF.

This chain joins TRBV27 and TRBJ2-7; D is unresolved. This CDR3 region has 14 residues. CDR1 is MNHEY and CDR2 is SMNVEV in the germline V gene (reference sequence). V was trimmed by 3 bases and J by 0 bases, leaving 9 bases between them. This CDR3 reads CASSFTVPSYEQYF. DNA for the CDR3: TGTGCCAGCAGTTTCACAGTTCCCTCCTACGAGCAGTACTTC.

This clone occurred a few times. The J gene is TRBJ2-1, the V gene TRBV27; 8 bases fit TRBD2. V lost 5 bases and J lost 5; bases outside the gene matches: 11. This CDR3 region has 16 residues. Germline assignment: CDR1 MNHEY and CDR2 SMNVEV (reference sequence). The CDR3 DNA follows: TGTGCCAGCAGTAAGACTAGCGCCTCGGTAAACAATGAGCAGTTCTTC. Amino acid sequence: CASSKTSASVNNEQFF.

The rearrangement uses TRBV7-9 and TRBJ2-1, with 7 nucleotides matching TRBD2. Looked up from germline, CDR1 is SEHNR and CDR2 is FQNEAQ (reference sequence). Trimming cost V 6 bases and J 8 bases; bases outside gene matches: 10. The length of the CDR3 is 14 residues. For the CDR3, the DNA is TGTGCCAGCAGTTCTAGCGGAGCCAGGGATGAGCAGTTCTTC. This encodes CASSSSGARDEQFF.

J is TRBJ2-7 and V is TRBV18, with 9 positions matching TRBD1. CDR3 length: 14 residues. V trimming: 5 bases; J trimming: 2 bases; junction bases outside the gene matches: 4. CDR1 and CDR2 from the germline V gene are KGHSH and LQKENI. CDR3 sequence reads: CASSRDRVTYEQYF. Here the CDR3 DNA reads TGTGCCAGCTCAAGGGACAGGGTTACCTACGAGCAGTACTTC. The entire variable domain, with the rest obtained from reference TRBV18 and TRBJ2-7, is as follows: NAGVMQNPRHLVRRRGQEARLRCSPMKGHSHVYWYRQLPEEGLKFMVYLQKENIIDESGMPKERFSAEFPKEGPSILRIQQVVRGDSAAYFCASSRDRVTYEQYFGPGTRLTVT.